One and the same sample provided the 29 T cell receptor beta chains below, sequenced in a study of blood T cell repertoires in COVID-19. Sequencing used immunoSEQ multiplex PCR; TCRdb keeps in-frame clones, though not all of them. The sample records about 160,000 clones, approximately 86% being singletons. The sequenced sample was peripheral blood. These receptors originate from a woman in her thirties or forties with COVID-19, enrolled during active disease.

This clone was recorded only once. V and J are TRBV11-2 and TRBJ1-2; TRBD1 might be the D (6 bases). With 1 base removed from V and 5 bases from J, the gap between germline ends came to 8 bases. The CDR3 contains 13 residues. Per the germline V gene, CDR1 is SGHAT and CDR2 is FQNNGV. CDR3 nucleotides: TGTGCCAGCAGCTTAGGGACAGAGTATGGCTACACCTTC. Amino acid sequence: CASSLGTEYGYTF.

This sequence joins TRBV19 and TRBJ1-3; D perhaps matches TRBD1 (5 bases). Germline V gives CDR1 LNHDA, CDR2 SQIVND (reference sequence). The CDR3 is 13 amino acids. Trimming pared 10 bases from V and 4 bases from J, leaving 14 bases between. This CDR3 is CATLGGVGNTIYF. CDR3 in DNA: TGTGCCACCTTGGGGGGTGTAGGAAACACCATATATTTT.

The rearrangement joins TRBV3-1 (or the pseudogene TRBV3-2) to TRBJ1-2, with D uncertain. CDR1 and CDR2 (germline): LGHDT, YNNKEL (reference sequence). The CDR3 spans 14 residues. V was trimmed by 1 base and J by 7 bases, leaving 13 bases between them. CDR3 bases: TGTGCCAGCAGCCAAGGTCTGGGAGGGTCTGGCTACACCTTC. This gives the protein CASSQGLGGSGYTF.

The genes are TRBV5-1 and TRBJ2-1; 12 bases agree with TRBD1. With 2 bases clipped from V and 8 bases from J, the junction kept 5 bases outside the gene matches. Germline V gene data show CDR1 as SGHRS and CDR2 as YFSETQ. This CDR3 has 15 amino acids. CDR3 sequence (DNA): TGCGCCAGCAGCTTCCGGGACAGGGGGCAGGATGAGCAGTTCTTC. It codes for CASSFRDRGQDEQFF.

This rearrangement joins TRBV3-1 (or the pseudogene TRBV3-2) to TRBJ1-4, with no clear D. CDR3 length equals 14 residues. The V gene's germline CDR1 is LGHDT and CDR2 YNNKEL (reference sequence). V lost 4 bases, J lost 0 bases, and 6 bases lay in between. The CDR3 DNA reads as TGTGCCAGCAGCCCCGCAGCAACTAATGAAAAACTGTTTTTT. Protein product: CASSPAATNEKLFF.

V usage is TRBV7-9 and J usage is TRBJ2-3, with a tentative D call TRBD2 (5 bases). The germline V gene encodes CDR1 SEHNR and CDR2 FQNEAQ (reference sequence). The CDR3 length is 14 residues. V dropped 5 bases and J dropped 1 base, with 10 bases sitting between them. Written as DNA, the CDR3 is TGTGCCAGCAGCCGAGCCGGGGGCACAGATACGCAGTATTTT. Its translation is CASSRAGGTDTQYF. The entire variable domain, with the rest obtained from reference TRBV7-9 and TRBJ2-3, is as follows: DTGVSQNPRHKITKRGQNVTFRCDPISEHNRLYWYRQTLGQGPEFLTYFQNEAQLEKSRLLSDRFSAERPKGSFSTLEIQRTEQGDSAMYLCASSRAGGTDTQYFGPGTRLTVL.

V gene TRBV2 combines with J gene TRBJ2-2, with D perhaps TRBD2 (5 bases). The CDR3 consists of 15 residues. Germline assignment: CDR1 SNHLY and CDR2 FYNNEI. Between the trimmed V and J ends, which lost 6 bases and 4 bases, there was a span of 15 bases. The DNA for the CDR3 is TGTGCCAGCAGCGTTTACGACACTAGCACCGGGGAGCTGTTTTTT. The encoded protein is CASSVYDTSTGELFF. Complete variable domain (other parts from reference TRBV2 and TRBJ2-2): EPEVTQTPSHQVTQMGQEVILRCVPISNHLYFYWYRQILGQKVEFLVSFYNNEISEKSEIFDDQFSVERPDGSNFTLKIRSTKLEDSAMYFCASSVYDTSTGELFFGEGSRLTVL.

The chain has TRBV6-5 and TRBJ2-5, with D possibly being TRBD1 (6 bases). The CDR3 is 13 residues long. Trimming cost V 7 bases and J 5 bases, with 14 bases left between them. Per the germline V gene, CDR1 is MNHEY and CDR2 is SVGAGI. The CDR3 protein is CASKTRGLETQYF. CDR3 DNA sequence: TGTGCCAGCAAAACAAGGGGGTTGGAGACCCAGTACTTC.

The CDR3: CASSHGIAGVYEQYF. The CDR3, as DNA: TGTGCCAGCAGCCACGGGATAGCGGGAGTCTACGAGCAGTACTTC. The J gene is TRBJ2-7, the V gene TRBV6-2 or TRBV6-3; 9 bases map to TRBD2. The J segment lost 3 bases and the V segment lost 6 bases, leaving 9 bases of the junction unmatched. The length of the CDR3 is 15 residues. Germline loops: CDR1 MNHEY, CDR2 SVGEGT.

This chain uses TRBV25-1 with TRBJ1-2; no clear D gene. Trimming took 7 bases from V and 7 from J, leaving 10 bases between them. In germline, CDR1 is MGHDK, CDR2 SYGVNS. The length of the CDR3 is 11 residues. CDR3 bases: TGTGCCAGCACTGGCTCGGGTGGCTACACCTTC. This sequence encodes CASTGSGGYTF.

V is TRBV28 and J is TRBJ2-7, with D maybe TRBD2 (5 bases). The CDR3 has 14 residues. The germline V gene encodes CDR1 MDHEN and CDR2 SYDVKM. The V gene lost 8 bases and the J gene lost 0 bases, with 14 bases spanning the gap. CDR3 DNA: TGTGCCAGCGGCTTAGAGGGCAGCTCCTACGAGCAGTACTTC. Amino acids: CASGLEGSSYEQYF.

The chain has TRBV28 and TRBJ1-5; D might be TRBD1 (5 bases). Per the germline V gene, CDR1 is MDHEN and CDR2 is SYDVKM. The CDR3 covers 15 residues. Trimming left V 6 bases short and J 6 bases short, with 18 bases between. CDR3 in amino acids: CASSSDTPRSQPQHF. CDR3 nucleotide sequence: TGTGCCAGCAGCTCGGACACCCCGAGGAGTCAGCCCCAGCATTTT.

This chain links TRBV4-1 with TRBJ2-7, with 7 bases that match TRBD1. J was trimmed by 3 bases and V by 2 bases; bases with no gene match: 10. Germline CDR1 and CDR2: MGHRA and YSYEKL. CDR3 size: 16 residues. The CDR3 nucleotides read TGCGCCAGCAGCCAAACAGCCGTGACAGGGCTCTACGAGCAGTACTTC. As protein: CASSQTAVTGLYEQYF.

The CDR3 DNA is TGTGCCAGCAGTGCGATCGGGGGGACAGGGTTATCACCCCTCCACTTT. It encodes CASSAIGGTGLSPLHF. This rearrangement joins TRBV9 to TRBJ1-6; 9 nucleotides line up with TRBD1. V trimming: 5 bases; J trimming: 10 bases; junction bases outside the gene matches: 13. Germline V gene data show CDR1 as SGDLS and CDR2 as YYNGEE. The CDR3 is 16 amino acids.

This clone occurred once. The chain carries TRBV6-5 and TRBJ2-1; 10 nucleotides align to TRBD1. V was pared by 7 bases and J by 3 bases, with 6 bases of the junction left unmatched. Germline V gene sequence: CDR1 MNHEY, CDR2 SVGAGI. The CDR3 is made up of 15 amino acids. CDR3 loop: CASTEGQGRYNEQFF. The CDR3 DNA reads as TGTGCCAGCACCGAGGGACAGGGGCGCTACAATGAGCAGTTCTTC.

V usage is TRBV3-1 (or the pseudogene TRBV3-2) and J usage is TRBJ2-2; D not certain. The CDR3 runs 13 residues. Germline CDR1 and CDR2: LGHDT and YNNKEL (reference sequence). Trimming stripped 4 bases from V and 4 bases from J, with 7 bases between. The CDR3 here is CASSPLSTGELFF. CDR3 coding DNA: TGTGCCAGCAGCCCCCTCTCCACCGGGGAGCTGTTTTTT.

CDR3 DNA sequence: TGTGCCACCAGCAGAGATCGGGCCCAAGCGGGAGTTATTTGGGTCGAGCAGTTCTTC. It codes for CATSRDRAQAGVIWVEQFF. The chain employs TRBV15 and TRBJ2-1, with 8 bases that match TRBD2. This CDR3 is 19 amino acids long. The germline V gene has CDR1 LNHNV and CDR2 YYDKDF (reference sequence). Unmatched junction bases numbered 20, after V lost 0 bases and J lost 10 bases.

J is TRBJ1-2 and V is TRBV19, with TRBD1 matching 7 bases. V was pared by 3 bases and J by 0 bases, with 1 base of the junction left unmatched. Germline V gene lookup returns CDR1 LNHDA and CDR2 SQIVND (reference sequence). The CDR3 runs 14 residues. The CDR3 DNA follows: TGTGCCAGTAGTATCCAGGGGGCTAACTATGGCTACACCTTC. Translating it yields CASSIQGANYGYTF.

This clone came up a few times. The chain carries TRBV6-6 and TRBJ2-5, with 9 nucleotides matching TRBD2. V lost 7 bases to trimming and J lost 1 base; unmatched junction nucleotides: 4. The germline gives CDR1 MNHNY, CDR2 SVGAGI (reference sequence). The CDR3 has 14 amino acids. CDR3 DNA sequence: TGTGCCAGCACCCTGACTAGCGGCCAAGAGACCCAGTACTTC. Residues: CASTLTSGQETQYF.

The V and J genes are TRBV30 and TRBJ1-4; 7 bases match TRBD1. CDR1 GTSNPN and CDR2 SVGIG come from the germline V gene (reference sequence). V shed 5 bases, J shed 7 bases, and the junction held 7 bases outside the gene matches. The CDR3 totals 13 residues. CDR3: CAWGVQGGEKLFF. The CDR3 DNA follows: TGTGCCTGGGGCGTCCAGGGGGGTGAAAAACTGTTTTTT.

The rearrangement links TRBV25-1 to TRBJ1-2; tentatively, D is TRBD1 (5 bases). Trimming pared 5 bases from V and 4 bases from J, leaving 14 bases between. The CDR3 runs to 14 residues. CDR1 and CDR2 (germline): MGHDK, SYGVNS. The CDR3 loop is CASSPGGDGYGYTF. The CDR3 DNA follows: TGTGCCAGCAGTCCAGGCGGGGACGGCTATGGCTACACCTTC.

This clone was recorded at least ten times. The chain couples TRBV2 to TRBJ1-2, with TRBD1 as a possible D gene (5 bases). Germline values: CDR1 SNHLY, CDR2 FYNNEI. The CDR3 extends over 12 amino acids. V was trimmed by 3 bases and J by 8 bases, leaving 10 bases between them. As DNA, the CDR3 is TGTGCCAGCAGTGATTCCCAGGGCGGCTACACCTTC. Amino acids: CASSDSQGGYTF.

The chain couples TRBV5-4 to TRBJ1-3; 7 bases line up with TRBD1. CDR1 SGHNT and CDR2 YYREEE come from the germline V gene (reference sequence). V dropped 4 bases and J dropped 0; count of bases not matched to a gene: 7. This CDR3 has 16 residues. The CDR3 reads CASSEGQLYSGNTIYF. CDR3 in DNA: TGTGCCAGCAGCGAGGGACAGCTTTACTCTGGAAACACCATATATTTT. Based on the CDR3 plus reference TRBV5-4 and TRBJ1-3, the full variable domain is ETGVTQSPTHLIKTRGQQVTLRCSSQSGHNTVSWYQQALGQGPQFIFQYYREEENGRGNFPPRFSGLQFPNYSSELNVNALELDDSALYLCASSEGQLYSGNTIYFGEGSWLTVV.

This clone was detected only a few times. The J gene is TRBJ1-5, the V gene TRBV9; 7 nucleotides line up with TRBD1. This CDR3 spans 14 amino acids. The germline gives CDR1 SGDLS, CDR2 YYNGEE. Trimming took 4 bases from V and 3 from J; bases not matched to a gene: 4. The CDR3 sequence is CASSLTGANQPQHF. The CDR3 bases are TGTGCCAGCAGCCTAACAGGGGCCAATCAGCCCCAGCATTTT.

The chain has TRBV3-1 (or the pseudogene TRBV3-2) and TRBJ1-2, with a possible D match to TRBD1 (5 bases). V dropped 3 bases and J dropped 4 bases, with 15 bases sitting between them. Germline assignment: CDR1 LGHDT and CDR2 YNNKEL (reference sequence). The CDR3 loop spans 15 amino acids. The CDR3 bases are TGTGCCAGCAGCCACCGGGACGGGGGGGGCTATGGCTACACCTTC. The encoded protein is CASSHRDGGGYGYTF.

CDR3 bases: TGTGCCTGGAGTGATGACAGGGTAATAGAGCAGTTCTTC. This codes for CAWSDDRVIEQFF. V is TRBV30 and J is TRBJ2-1; 7 nucleotides agree with TRBD1. V shed 1 base and J 10 bases; nucleotides not matched to a gene: 7. CDR1 and CDR2 (germline): GTSNPN, SVGIG (reference sequence). The CDR3 totals 13 residues.

The CDR3 spells CASSALQGRAIAGNTIYF. The CDR3 DNA reads as TGTGCCAGCAGCGCCCTACAAGGCAGGGCCATAGCTGGAAACACCATATATTTT. The V call is TRBV9, the J call TRBJ1-3; TRBD1 is a possible D gene (5 bases). This CDR3 comprises 18 residues. Germline lookup yields CDR1 SGDLS and CDR2 YYNGEE. Trimming cost V 3 bases and J 2 bases, with 21 bases left between them.

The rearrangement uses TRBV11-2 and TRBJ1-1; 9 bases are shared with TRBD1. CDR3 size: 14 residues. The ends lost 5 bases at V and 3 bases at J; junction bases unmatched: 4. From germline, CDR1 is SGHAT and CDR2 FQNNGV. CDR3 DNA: TGTGCCAGCAGCCGGGGACAGGGATACACTGAAGCTTTCTTT. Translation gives CASSRGQGYTEAFF.

CDR3 residues: CASSPQPVTGSGLGIQYF. CDR3 nucleotides: TGTGCCAGCAGCCCGCAGCCGGTGACAGGCTCGGGTTTGGGCATTCAGTACTTC. The V call is TRBV5-4, the J call TRBJ2-4, with TRBD1 as a possible D gene (6 bases). CDR3 size: 18 residues. Germline V gene lookup returns CDR1 SGHNT and CDR2 YYREEE (reference sequence). With 4 bases removed from V and 9 bases from J, the gap between germline ends came to 29 bases.